What follows describes a single TCR beta chain. This sample is drawn from a study of CXCR3-negative and CXCR3-positive naive CD8 T cells. CD45RO-CCR7+CD27+CD95- characterized naive CD8+ T cells. 5' RACE that incorporated UMI labels was used to prepare the TRB cDNA libraries. After re-calling the 5' RACE reads, TCRdb lists one entry per CDR3 protein, DNA absent. Its table lists around 90,000 distinct CDR3 sequences. The CDR3 has 13 amino acids. Per the germline V gene, CDR1 is SSHAT and CDR2 is FNYEAQ (reference sequence). The sample was naive CXCR3- CD8+ T cells from blood. Documented subset: CD45RO-CCR7+CD27+CD95- naive CD8+ T cells lacking CXCR3 (TNR3-). The gene calls are TRBV7-7 and TRBJ2-2; TCRdb's assignment of TRBD1 cannot be checked, as there is no DNA. The TCR originated in a human donor in good health. Some clones in this sample may be carry-over from other donors' samples. The CDR3 here is CASAGRNTGELFF.